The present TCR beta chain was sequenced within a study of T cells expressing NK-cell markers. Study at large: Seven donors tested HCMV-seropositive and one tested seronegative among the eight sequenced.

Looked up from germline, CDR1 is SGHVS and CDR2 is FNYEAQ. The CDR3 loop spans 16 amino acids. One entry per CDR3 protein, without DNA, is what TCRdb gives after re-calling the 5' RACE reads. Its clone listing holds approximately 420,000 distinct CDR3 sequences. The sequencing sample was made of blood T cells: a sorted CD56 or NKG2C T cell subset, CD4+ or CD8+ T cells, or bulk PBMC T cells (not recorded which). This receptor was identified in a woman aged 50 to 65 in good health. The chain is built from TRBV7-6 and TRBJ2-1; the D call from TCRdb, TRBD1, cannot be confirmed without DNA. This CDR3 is CASSQQAGSSYNEQFF.